These 2 T cell receptor beta chains were sequenced from one sample in a study of identical twins. TCRdb processed the 5' RACE reads anew with MiXCR; each CDR3 protein has one entry. Of about 20,000 distinct CDR3 sequences listed, 55% to 75% were seen once; the top ten hold 5.5% to 7.5%. Sequenced material: memory (CD45RO+) T cells sorted from blood. All receptors come from a woman younger than 30 in good health. This table probably holds off-target reads from a library built for another chain.

The CDR3, as DNA: TGTGCCAGCAGCTTTCCGGGCATAGATGAAGCTTTCTTT. It encodes CASSFPGIDEAFF. The chain uses TRBV5-7 and TRBJ1-1, with unresolved D. TRBV5-7 is an ORF, with its function uncertain. CDR3 length equals 13 residues. The germline V and J ends were trimmed by 2 bases and 7 bases, with 12 bases remaining between them.

The CDR3 sequence is CASSPQLETNTGELFF. CDR3 in DNA: TGTGCCAGCTCACCCCAACTGGAGACGAACACCGGGGAGCTGTTTTTT. The V and J genes are TRBV18 and TRBJ2-2, with D unclear. There are 16 residues in the CDR3. The germline CDR1 and CDR2 sequences are KGHSH and LQKENI. V gave up 3 bases and J gave up 0 bases, with 11 bases separating them.